The clone carrying this T cell receptor (beta chain) has a count of ten or more. Its specificity is not known. The sample originates from a study of response to subunit inactivated influenza vaccine. The CDR3 length is 13 residues. Germline V gene sequence: CDR1 SGHRS, CDR2 YFSETQ. V was clipped by 0 bases and J by 4 bases, with 7 bases between them. Findings of the study overall: It was suggested by the authors that few new T cells are recruited by each seasonal influenza vaccination.

TCRdb reprocessed the RT-PCR reads via MiXCR and lists one record per CDR3 protein. The data hold 540,000 or so distinct CDR3 sequences, with 10% to 15% observed a single time. The rearrangement uses TRBV5-1 and TRBJ1-1; D gene uncertain. This sequence originates from a middle-aged man who received an inactivated influenza vaccine. The sample consisted of PBMCs from blood, taken roughly 45 days after vaccination. This chain's CDR3 is CASSLEVGTEAFF. DNA of the CDR3: TGCGCCAGCAGCTTGGAGGTTGGCACTGAAGCTTTCTTT.